These 30 T cell receptor beta chains were all obtained from the same sample, sequenced in a study of T cell changes during pregnancy in multiple sclerosis. Libraries were prepared by immunoSEQ multiplex PCR; TCRdb keeps only in-frame clonotypes and omits some of them. The sample contains roughly 87,000 clones, about 94% of which appear only once. The starting material was peripheral blood, obtained in the third trimester of pregnancy. The receptors derive from a female donor in good health, enrolled as a control in a pregnancy study.

This sequence joins TRBV4-2 and TRBJ2-7; TRBD1 aligns across 11 bases. The V gene's germline CDR1 is LGHNA and CDR2 YNFKEQ. With 5 bases clipped from V and 4 bases from J, the junction kept 4 bases outside the gene matches. The CDR3 runs to 14 residues. The CDR3 nucleotides are TGTGCCAGCAGCTACGGACAGGGGGCGTACGAGCAGTACTTC. Amino acid sequence: CASSYGQGAYEQYF.

The genes are TRBV27 and TRBJ1-1, with a possible D match to TRBD1 (5 bases). This CDR3 is built from 14 residues. The V end was cut by 2 bases, the J end by 7 bases, with 14 bases between. Germline CDR1 reads MNHEY; CDR2 reads SMNVEV (reference sequence). CDR3 loop: CASSLEAPGGEAFF. The CDR3 nucleotides are TGTGCCAGCAGTTTAGAGGCCCCGGGGGGTGAAGCTTTCTTT.

The chain has TRBV27 and TRBJ2-1; tentatively, D is TRBD1 (6 bases). Germline V gene data show CDR1 as MNHEY and CDR2 as SMNVEV (reference sequence). Trimming shortened V by 10 bases and J by 3 bases, and 7 bases separated the two germline ends. The CDR3 loop spans 11 amino acids. DNA for the CDR3: TGTGCCACAGGGGTCTACAATGAGCAGTTCTTC. It is translated as CATGVYNEQFF.

This chain uses TRBV11-2 with TRBJ1-1, with TRBD1 as a possible D gene (6 bases). This CDR3 contains 15 residues. V shed 0 bases and J shed 7 bases, with 15 bases lying between them. Germline V gives CDR1 SGHAT, CDR2 FQNNGV. CDR3 amino acids: CASSLDFGTTFEAFF. The CDR3 nucleotides are TGTGCCAGCAGCTTAGACTTCGGGACAACCTTTGAAGCTTTCTTT. The full variable domain, completed using reference TRBV11-2 and TRBJ1-1, is EAGVAQSPRYKIIEKRQSVAFWCNPISGHATLYWYQQILGQGPKLLIQFQNNGVVDDSQLPKDRFSAERLKGVDSTLKIQPAKLEDSAVYLCASSLDFGTTFEAFFGQGTRLTVV.

The gene calls are TRBV7-9 and TRBJ2-6, with D possibly TRBD2 on 6 matching bases. CDR3 length: 15 amino acids. The germline CDR1 and CDR2 sequences are SEHNR and FQNEAQ (reference sequence). V lost 5 bases and J lost 3, with 11 bases in between. CDR3 residues: CASSPRGNGANVLTF. The DNA of the CDR3 is TGTGCCAGCAGCCCCCGGGGGAATGGGGCCAACGTCCTGACTTTC.

Points on this clone: Other DNA sequences in the sample encode the same CDR3. The chain combines TRBV5-1 with TRBJ2-5; D may be TRBD2 (5 bases). This CDR3 comprises 12 residues. V lost 4 bases and J 4 bases, leaving 8 bases between the germline ends. Germline lookup yields CDR1 SGHRS and CDR2 YFSETQ. Here the CDR3 DNA reads TGCGCCAGCAGCAACAGCGGAGAGACCCAGTACTTC. The encoded protein is CASSNSGETQYF.

The chain is built from TRBV2 and TRBJ2-1; no clear D gene. CDR1 and CDR2 (germline): SNHLY, FYNNEI. V shed 4 bases and J shed 0 bases, with 10 bases lying between them. CDR3 length: 15 amino acids. Here the CDR3 reads CASSGRLGSYNEQFF. The CDR3 nucleotides read TGTGCCAGCAGTGGTCGTCTAGGCTCCTACAATGAGCAGTTCTTC.

The chain recombines TRBV5-1 with TRBJ2-5; 7 positions match TRBD1. The V gene's germline CDR1 is SGHRS and CDR2 YFSETQ. The junction had 4 bases not matched to a gene; V was cut back by 4 bases and J by 4 bases. The CDR3 is 13 residues long. The chain's CDR3 is CASSRQGGETQYF. DNA of the CDR3: TGCGCCAGCAGCCGACAGGGCGGAGAGACCCAGTACTTC.

The gene calls are TRBV11-2 and TRBJ1-3; D unresolved. The CDR3 covers 13 residues. The V end lost 0 bases, the J end lost 10 bases, and 10 bases lay between the germline ends. CDR1 is SGHAT, CDR2 FQNNGV, per germline. CDR3 loop: CASSLDKSGTIYF. The CDR3 DNA reads as TGTGCCAGCAGCTTAGATAAAAGCGGGACCATATATTTT.

The chain is built from TRBV28 and TRBJ1-2, with 10 bases aligning to TRBD1. The CDR3 consists of 13 residues. The J segment lost 8 bases and the V segment lost 6 bases, leaving 6 bases of the junction unmatched. CDR1 and CDR2 from the germline V gene are MDHEN and SYDVKM. For the CDR3, the DNA is TGTGCCAGCAGCCCGGGACAGGGGCGAGGCTACACCTTC. Amino acids: CASSPGQGRGYTF.

The V gene is TRBV5-6, the J gene TRBJ1-3; D call uncertain. This CDR3 is built from 18 residues. Trimming shortened V by 4 bases and J by 1 base, and 21 bases separated the two germline ends. CDR1 is SGHDT and CDR2 is YYEEEE in the germline V gene. The CDR3 nucleotides are TGTGCCAGCAGCCTGACACCTGGTAAAGGAGGATCTGGAAACACCATATATTTT. Protein product: CASSLTPGKGGSGNTIYF.

The J gene is TRBJ2-7, the V gene TRBV7-2; possible D gene TRBD2, 5 bases. The germline V gene encodes CDR1 SGHTA and CDR2 FQGNSA. CDR3 length: 14 amino acids. With 0 bases removed from V and 2 bases from J, the gap between germline ends came to 8 bases. This CDR3 reads CASSLASETYEQYF. The CDR3 DNA is TGTGCCAGCAGCTTAGCTAGCGAAACCTACGAGCAGTACTTC.

V is TRBV5-4 and J is TRBJ2-1, with 15 bases identical to TRBD2. The CDR3 is made up of 16 amino acids. From germline, CDR1 is SGHNT and CDR2 YYREEE (reference sequence). J gave up 8 bases and V 2 bases, and 5 bases lay outside the gene matches. This CDR3 reads CASSLGGLAGGDEQFF. The CDR3 DNA reads as TGTGCCAGCAGCTTAGGGGGACTAGCGGGAGGCGATGAGCAGTTCTTC.

The rearrangement uses TRBV19 and TRBJ2-3; 8 nucleotides agree with TRBD1. Trimming cost V 5 bases and J 3 bases; bases outside gene matches: 4. This CDR3 spans 14 amino acids. The germline gives CDR1 LNHDA, CDR2 SQIVND (reference sequence). The chain's CDR3 is CASSEQGVTDTQYF. The CDR3 DNA is TGTGCCAGTAGTGAACAGGGGGTAACAGATACGCAGTATTTT. Full variable domain (missing parts from reference TRBV19 and TRBJ2-3): DGGITQSPKYLFRKEGQNVTLSCEQNLNHDAMYWYRQDPGQGLRLIYYSQIVNDFQKGDIAEGYSVSREKKESFPLTVTSAQKNPTAFYLCASSEQGVTDTQYFGPGTRLTVL.

The chain is built from TRBV11-1 and TRBJ2-3; TRBD2 aligns across 7 bases. V shed 2 bases, J shed 3 bases, and the junction held 5 bases outside the gene matches. Germline loops: CDR1 SGHAT, CDR2 FQDESV (reference sequence). The CDR3 runs to 15 residues. DNA of the CDR3: TGTGCCAGCAGCTTACTAGGGAGGGGAACAGATACGCAGTATTTT. This codes for CASSLLGRGTDTQYF.

This clone was observed once. The chain employs TRBV7-8 and TRBJ2-1; 10 nucleotides align to TRBD2. The CDR3 sequence is 17 residues long. The germline gives CDR1 SGHVS, CDR2 FQNEAQ. Unmatched junction bases numbered 18, after V lost 6 bases and J lost 10 bases. CDR3: CASSRLAGPGGSREQFF. CDR3 in DNA: TGTGCCAGCAGTCGACTAGCGGGCCCGGGGGGATCACGAGAGCAGTTCTTC.

The chain links TRBV18 to TRBJ2-2; 8 bases are shared with TRBD1. With V trimmed by 3 bases and J by 2 bases, 17 bases remained unmatched. The CDR3 loop spans 20 amino acids. Germline lookup yields CDR1 KGHSH and CDR2 LQKENI. The CDR3 region has the DNA TGTGCCAGCTCACCGGGGCTCGGACAGGGAAGAGTAATAAACACCGGGGAGCTGTTTTTT. Encoded protein: CASSPGLGQGRVINTGELFF. Full variable domain (remainder filled in from reference TRBV18 and TRBJ2-2): NAGVMQNPRHLVRRRGQEARLRCSPMKGHSHVYWYRQLPEEGLKFMVYLQKENIIDESGMPKERFSAEFPKEGPSILRIQQVVRGDSAAYFCASSPGLGQGRVINTGELFFGEGSRLTVL.

This clone showed up just once. The V call is TRBV28, the J call TRBJ2-7; TRBD2 matches 8 bases. The length of the CDR3 is 12 residues. Looked up from germline, CDR1 is MDHEN and CDR2 is SYDVKM. V trimming: 5 bases; J trimming: 4 bases; junction bases outside the gene matches: 1. The CDR3 spells CASSRGGYEQYF. In nucleotides, the CDR3 is TGTGCCAGCAGTCGGGGGGGGTACGAGCAGTACTTC.

This clone appeared once. The chain has TRBV19 and TRBJ2-1, with 9 bases identical to TRBD2. The germline V gene has CDR1 LNHDA and CDR2 SQIVND (reference sequence). The ends lost 3 bases at V and 8 bases at J; junction bases unmatched: 8. The CDR3 is 15 residues long. The CDR3 DNA reads as TGTGCCAGTAGTATCAGGGCGGGAGGGCGAGATGAGCAGTTCTTC. It codes for CASSIRAGGRDEQFF.

The CDR3 bases are TGCGCCAGCGGGACAGGGGGTGGCGAGCAGTACTTC. This translates into CASGTGGGEQYF. V is TRBV5-1 and J is TRBJ2-7; 11 nucleotides line up with TRBD1. V gave up 7 bases and J gave up 6 bases; unmatched junction bases: 3. This CDR3 is built from 12 residues. Germline V lookup: CDR1 SGHRS, CDR2 YFSETQ.

CDR3 loop: CASPGQPDTQYF. DNA of the CDR3: TGTGCCAGTCCGGGACAGCCAGATACGCAGTATTTT. The rearrangement joins TRBV6-1 to TRBJ2-3; 7 nucleotides align to TRBD1. The length of the CDR3 is 12 residues. Trimming took 9 bases from V and 4 from J; bases not matched to a gene: 4. Germline CDR1 MNHNS, CDR2 SASEGT.

This rearrangement joins TRBV6-1 to TRBJ1-4; D ambiguous. Germline values: CDR1 MNHNS, CDR2 SASEGT. The CDR3 covers 11 residues. V dropped 2 bases and J dropped 10 bases, with 5 bases sitting between them. The CDR3 bases are TGTGCCAGCAGTGAACGGGGAAAACTGTTTTTT. Translation: CASSERGKLFF.

In this sample, this clone turned up once. The chain uses TRBV15 and TRBJ2-7, with a possible D match to TRBD2 (5 bases). V was shortened by 5 bases and J by 3 bases, with 8 bases between the two germline ends. Germline values: CDR1 LNHNV, CDR2 YYDKDF (reference sequence). This CDR3 is 12 amino acids long. CDR3 in DNA: TGTGCCACCAGCGCCGCGGGCTACGAGCAGTACTTC. This gives the protein CATSAAGYEQYF.

The V gene is TRBV6-6, the J gene TRBJ1-3; D ambiguous. The CDR3 is 15 amino acids. From germline, CDR1 is MNHNY and CDR2 SVGAGI (reference sequence). The V gene lost 0 bases and the J gene lost 0 bases, with 6 bases spanning the gap. CDR3 residues: CASSYSLASGNTIYF. Here the CDR3 DNA reads TGTGCCAGCAGTTACTCTTTGGCCTCTGGAAACACCATATATTTT.

This sequence joins TRBV18 and TRBJ2-1; D is ambiguous. Trimming left V 2 bases short and J 6 bases short, with 8 bases between. The CDR3 has 13 amino acids. Germline lookup yields CDR1 KGHSH and CDR2 LQKENI. The CDR3: CASSPDSPNEQFF. CDR3 in DNA: TGTGCCAGCTCACCAGACTCTCCCAATGAGCAGTTCTTC.

In DNA form, the CDR3 reads TGTGCCAGCAGTGAAGGGGTCCCAGGGGGCTTTTTTGGAGGGGCCTACGAGCAGTACTTC. Translating it yields CASSEGVPGGFFGGAYEQYF. The V and J genes are TRBV6-1 and TRBJ2-7, with 8 nucleotides matching TRBD1. The trim removed 1 base at V and 2 bases at J, leaving 19 bases unmatched. This CDR3 region has 20 residues. Per germline, CDR1 MNHNS and CDR2 SASEGT.

The CDR3 loop reads CSTTQGHGYTF. The DNA of the CDR3 is TGCAGCACGACACAGGGGCATGGCTACACCTTC. The chain employs TRBV29-1 and TRBJ1-2; 7 bases line up with TRBD1. The V and J ends lost 8 bases and 6 bases, in that order; junction bases with no gene match: 6. The CDR3 spans 11 residues. Germline V gene sequence: CDR1 SQVTM, CDR2 ANQGSEA.

V usage is TRBV7-9 and J usage is TRBJ2-1, with TRBD2 matching over 7 bases. Germline assignment: CDR1 SEHNR and CDR2 FQNEAQ (reference sequence). Germline trimming cut 2 bases from V and 5 bases from J; bases unmatched to any gene: 6. The CDR3 spans 15 residues. The CDR3 DNA sequence: TGTGCCAGCAGCTTATTGGGGGGAGGGCACAATGAGCAGTTCTTC. It translates to CASSLLGGGHNEQFF.

This clone was detected once. The CDR3 region is CASSLWDRAIREQFF. The CDR3 DNA reads as TGTGCCAGCAGCTTGTGGGACAGGGCAATCAGGGAGCAGTTCTTC. V and J are TRBV5-6 and TRBJ2-1; TRBD1 agrees at 9 bases. The CDR3 contains 15 residues. The V and J ends lost 1 base and 10 bases, in that order; junction bases with no gene match: 9. CDR1 is SGHDT and CDR2 is YYEEEE in the germline V gene.

The chain is built from TRBV28 and TRBJ1-5, with 11 nucleotides matching TRBD1. V lost 4 bases and J lost 4; bases outside the gene matches: 6. CDR3 length: 16 amino acids. In germline, CDR1 is MDHEN, CDR2 SYDVKM. The CDR3 is CASSSGQGARNQPQHF. CDR3 bases: TGTGCCAGCAGTTCAGGACAGGGGGCGCGGAATCAGCCCCAGCATTTT.